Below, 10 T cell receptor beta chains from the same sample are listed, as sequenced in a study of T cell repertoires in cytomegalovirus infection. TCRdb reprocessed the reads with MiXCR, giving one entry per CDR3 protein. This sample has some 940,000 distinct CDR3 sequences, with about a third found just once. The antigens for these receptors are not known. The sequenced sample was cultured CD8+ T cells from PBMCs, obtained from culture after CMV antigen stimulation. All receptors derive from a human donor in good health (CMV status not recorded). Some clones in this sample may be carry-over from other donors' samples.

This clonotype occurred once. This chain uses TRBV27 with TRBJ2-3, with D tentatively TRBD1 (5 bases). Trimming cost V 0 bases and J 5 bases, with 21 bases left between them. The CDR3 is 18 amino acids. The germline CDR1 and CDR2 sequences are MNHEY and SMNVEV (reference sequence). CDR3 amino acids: CASSLSLLQEGYGDTQYF. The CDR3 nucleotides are TGTGCCAGCAGTTTATCGCTCCTACAGGAAGGGTATGGAGATACGCAGTATTTT.

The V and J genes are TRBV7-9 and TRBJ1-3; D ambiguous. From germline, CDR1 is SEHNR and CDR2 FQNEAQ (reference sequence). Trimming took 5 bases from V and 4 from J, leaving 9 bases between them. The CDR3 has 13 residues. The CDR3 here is CASSREGGNTIYF. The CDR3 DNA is TGTGCCAGCAGCCGCGAGGGAGGAAACACCATATATTTT.

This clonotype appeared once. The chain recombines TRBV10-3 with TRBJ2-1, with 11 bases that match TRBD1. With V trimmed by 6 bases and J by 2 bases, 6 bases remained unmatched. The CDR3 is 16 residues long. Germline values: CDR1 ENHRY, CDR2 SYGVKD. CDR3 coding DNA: TGTGCCATCAGCGCACCGGGACAGGGGGCCTACAATGAGCAGTTCTTC. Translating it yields CAISAPGQGAYNEQFF.

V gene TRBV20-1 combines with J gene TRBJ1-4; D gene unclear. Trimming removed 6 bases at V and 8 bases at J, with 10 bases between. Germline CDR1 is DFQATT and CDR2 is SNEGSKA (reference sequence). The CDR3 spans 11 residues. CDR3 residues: CSALLGEKLFF. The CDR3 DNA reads TGCAGTGCCTTACTTGGAGAAAAACTGTTTTTT.

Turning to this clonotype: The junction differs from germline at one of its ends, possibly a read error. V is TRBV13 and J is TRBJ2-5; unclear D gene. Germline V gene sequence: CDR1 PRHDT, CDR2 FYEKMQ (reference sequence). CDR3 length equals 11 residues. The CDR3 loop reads CATSWTETQYF. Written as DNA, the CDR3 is TGTGCCACCAGCTGGACGGAGACCCAGTACTTC.

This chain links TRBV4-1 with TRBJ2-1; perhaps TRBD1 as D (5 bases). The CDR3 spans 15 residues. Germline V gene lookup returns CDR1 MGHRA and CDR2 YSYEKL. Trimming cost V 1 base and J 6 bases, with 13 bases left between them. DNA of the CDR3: TGCGCCAGCAGCCAAGGGGTAGGGGTCCTCAATGAGCAGTTCTTC. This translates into CASSQGVGVLNEQFF.

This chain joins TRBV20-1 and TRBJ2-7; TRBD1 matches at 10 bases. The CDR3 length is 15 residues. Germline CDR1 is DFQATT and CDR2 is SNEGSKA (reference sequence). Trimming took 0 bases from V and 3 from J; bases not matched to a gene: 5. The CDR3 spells CSAREAGQGFYEQYF. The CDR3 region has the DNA TGCAGTGCTAGAGAGGCGGGACAGGGGTTCTACGAGCAGTACTTC.

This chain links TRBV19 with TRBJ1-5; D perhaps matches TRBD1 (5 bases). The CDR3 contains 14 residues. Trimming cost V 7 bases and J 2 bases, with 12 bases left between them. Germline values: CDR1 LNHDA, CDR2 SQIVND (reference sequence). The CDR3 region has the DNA TGTGCCAGTACCACTGGGGGGGGCAATCAGCCCCAGCATTTT. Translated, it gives CASTTGGGNQPQHF.

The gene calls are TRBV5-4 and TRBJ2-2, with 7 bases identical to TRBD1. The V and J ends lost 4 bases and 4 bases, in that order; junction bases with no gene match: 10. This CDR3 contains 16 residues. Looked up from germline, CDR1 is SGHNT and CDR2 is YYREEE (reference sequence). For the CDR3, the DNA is TGTGCCAGCAGCAGCCGGGACAGCCGAATCACCGGGGAGCTGTTTTTT. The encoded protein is CASSSRDSRITGELFF.

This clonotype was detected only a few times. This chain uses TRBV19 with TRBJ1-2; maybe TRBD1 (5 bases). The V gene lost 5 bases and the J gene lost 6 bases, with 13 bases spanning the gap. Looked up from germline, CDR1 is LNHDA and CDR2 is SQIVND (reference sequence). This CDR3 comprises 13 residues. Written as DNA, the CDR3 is TGTGCCAGTAGTTGGCAGGGCTATGATGGCTACACCTTC. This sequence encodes CASSWQGYDGYTF.